This entry concerns a single T cell receptor (beta chain). Germline-derived CDR1 and CDR2 are SGHKS and YYEKEE (reference sequence). V was pared by 1 base and J by 2 bases, with 5 bases of the junction left unmatched. The CDR3 has 15 residues. The data are from a study of blood T cells in healthy people across ages. A sample-barcoded 5' primer and a J-beta primer mix were used in a second PCR of roughly 7 to 12 cycles. TCRdb re-called the 5' RACE reads with MiXCR, one entry per CDR3 protein. The table lists about 800,000 distinct CDR3 sequences, 46% of them singletons. This chain joins TRBV5-5 and TRBJ2-5; the match to TRBD2 covers 7 bases. Material: blood. The sequence derives from a man aged 80 or over in good health. The chain's CDR3 is CASSLLAGVQETQYF. The CDR3 DNA reads TGTGCCAGCAGCTTGCTTGCGGGAGTACAAGAGACCCAGTACTTC.